Below, 13 T cell receptor beta chains from the same sample are listed, as sequenced in a study of OX40 agonist ivuxolimab in advanced cancers. Profiling relied on immunoSEQ multiplex PCR, and the TCRdb table lists in-frame clones only, not all of them. This sample has nearly 80,000 clones, with almost 85% found just once. The sequences come from CD4+ or CD8+ T cells sorted from blood, collected in a trial of the OX40 agonist ivuxolimab. The source is an adult with an advanced solid tumor such as melanoma, head and neck, liver or kidney cancer.

The V and J genes are TRBV18 and TRBJ1-1, with TRBD1 matching over 8 bases. Per the germline V gene, CDR1 is KGHSH and CDR2 is LQKENI. This CDR3 contains 13 residues. The trim removed 6 bases at V and 5 bases at J, leaving 5 bases unmatched. The DNA of the CDR3 is TGTGCCAGCTCGGACAGGGAAGCGACTGAAGCTTTCTTT. Protein: CASSDREATEAFF.

This clone was seen a few times. J is TRBJ1-5 and V is TRBV27, with 9 bases identical to TRBD1. V lost 6 bases, J lost 4 bases, and 4 bases stayed unmatched. CDR1 and CDR2 from the germline V gene are MNHEY and SMNVEV (reference sequence). The CDR3 is 14 residues long. The CDR3 here is CASRLQGANQPQHF. The CDR3 DNA sequence: TGTGCCAGCAGGCTACAGGGGGCGAATCAGCCCCAGCATTTT.

The V call is TRBV20-1, the J call TRBJ2-1, with D perhaps assigned TRBD1 or TRBD2 (5 bases each). Trimming shortened V by 5 bases and J by 13 bases, and 15 bases separated the two germline ends. CDR3 length equals 11 residues. Germline CDR1 DFQATT, CDR2 SNEGSKA (reference sequence). The CDR3 loop is CSAAYRDRQFF. In DNA form, the CDR3 reads TGCAGTGCTGCGTACCGGGACCGTCAGTTCTTC.

The J gene is TRBJ1-2, the V gene TRBV6-6, with D possibly matching TRBD1 (6 bases). Germline V gene data show CDR1 as MNHNY and CDR2 as SVGAGI (reference sequence). The CDR3 covers 16 residues. V gave up 7 bases and J gave up 1 base, with 19 bases separating them. The CDR3 spells CASTTQNGQFNYGYTF. CDR3 sequence (DNA): TGTGCCAGCACCACTCAAAACGGACAGTTTAACTATGGCTACACCTTC.

The genes are TRBV4-1 and TRBJ2-1; 8 bases fit TRBD1. CDR1 is MGHRA and CDR2 is YSYEKL in the germline V gene. V shed 4 bases and J 9 bases; nucleotides not matched to a gene: 14. The CDR3 extends over 16 amino acids. For the CDR3, the DNA is TGCGCCAGCAGCCCCGGACAGGGAAATGGCGCAGGTGAGCAGTTCTTC. It is translated as CASSPGQGNGAGEQFF.

This clone was found once. The chain joins TRBV5-6 to TRBJ2-2; D possibly matches TRBD1 or TRBD2 (5 bases each). V dropped 5 bases and J dropped 6 bases, with 14 bases sitting between them. CDR3 size: 14 residues. Germline V gene sequence: CDR1 SGHDT, CDR2 YYEEEE. The CDR3 protein is CASRSVGDAGELFF. The CDR3 bases are TGTGCCAGCAGGAGCGTGGGGGACGCCGGGGAGCTGTTTTTT. Full variable domain (outside the CDR3, taken from reference TRBV5-6 and TRBJ2-2): DAGVTQSPTHLIKTRGQQVTLRCSPKSGHDTVSWYQQALGQGPQFIFQYYEEEERQRGNFPDRFSGHQFPNYSSELNVNALLLGDSALYLCASRSVGDAGELFFGEGSRLTVL.

The chain recombines TRBV4-1 with TRBJ1-2, with D perhaps matching TRBD1 (5 bases). Trimming pared 5 bases from V and 4 bases from J, leaving 11 bases between. CDR1 MGHRA and CDR2 YSYEKL come from the germline V gene. The CDR3 length is 13 residues. This CDR3 is CASSTGGGYGYTF. In DNA form, the CDR3 reads TGCGCCAGCAGCACTGGGGGGGGCTATGGCTACACCTTC.

The chain employs TRBV7-2 and TRBJ1-2, with D possibly being TRBD1 (5 bases). Germline loops: CDR1 SGHTA, CDR2 FQGNSA. V was trimmed by 2 bases and J by 2 bases, leaving 18 bases between them. The CDR3 loop spans 17 amino acids. The CDR3 bases are TGTGCCAGCAGCTTACGTGGCACAGGTACTATGAACTATGGCTACACCTTC. Translation: CASSLRGTGTMNYGYTF.

This chain connects TRBV6-1 to TRBJ1-5; TRBD1 is a possible D gene (6 bases). Germline V gene data show CDR1 as MNHNS and CDR2 as SASEGT. The CDR3 is 14 residues long. V lost 3 bases and J 7 bases, leaving 13 bases between the germline ends. The CDR3, as DNA: TGTGCCAGCAGTGAGCAGGACAGCCAACAGCCCCAGCATTTT. This codes for CASSEQDSQQPQHF.

CDR3 DNA sequence: TGTGCCAGCAGTTCCCCCGTTTCGTGGACATTGATTAACTATGGCTACACCTTC. Protein sequence: CASSSPVSWTLINYGYTF. The chain uses TRBV28 and TRBJ1-2, with D perhaps TRBD1 (5 bases). The V gene's germline CDR1 is MDHEN and CDR2 SYDVKM. V was shortened by 4 bases and J by 1 base, with 22 bases between the two germline ends. The CDR3 contains 18 residues.

This chain joins TRBV12-5 and TRBJ1-1, with unresolved D. The CDR3 extends over 16 amino acids. Germline values: CDR1 LGHNT, CDR2 FRNRAP. Trimming cost V 0 bases and J 1 base, with 12 bases left between them. CDR3 nucleotides: TGTGCTAGTGGTTTGGTACTAGGACTCACGAACACTGAAGCTTTCTTT. Protein product: CASGLVLGLTNTEAFF.

The chain links TRBV5-4 to TRBJ1-4; tentatively, D is TRBD1 (5 bases). Looked up from germline, CDR1 is SGHNT and CDR2 is YYREEE (reference sequence). CDR3 length equals 15 residues. V lost 0 bases to trimming and J lost 8 bases, with 14 bases between them. The CDR3 nucleotides read TGTGCCAGCAGCTTGGGTCGGGGCGCGGAGGAAAAACTGTTTTTT. Amino acid sequence: CASSLGRGAEEKLFF. Variable domain in full (rest from reference TRBV5-4 and TRBJ1-4): ETGVTQSPTHLIKTRGQQVTLRCSSQSGHNTVSWYQQALGQGPQFIFQYYREEENGRGNFPPRFSGLQFPNYSSELNVNALELDDSALYLCASSLGRGAEEKLFFGSGTQLSVL.

The sample holds a few counts of this clone. V gene TRBV29-1 combines with J gene TRBJ2-1; tentative D call: TRBD1 (5 bases). Trimming removed 3 bases from V and 0 bases from J, with 15 bases in between. Germline V lookup: CDR1 SQVTM, CDR2 ANQGSEA. There are 16 residues in the CDR3. The CDR3, as DNA: TGCAGCGTTGATTTATACACAGGCCTCTCCTACAATGAGCAGTTCTTC. As protein: CSVDLYTGLSYNEQFF.